This TCR beta chain appears in the sequencing data of a study of blood T cell repertoires in COVID-19 (dated by TCRdb to 2018 to 2020). At the level of the whole study: The collaborator samples originated in the United States, Italy and Spain and spanned the acute and convalescent phases of COVID-19. The sample metadata nearly always contained a de-identified subject ID, COVID-19 status, age in years and sex. The dataset comprised deeply sampled blood TCRbeta repertoires from subjects exposed to, actively infected with, or recovered from COVID-19. The material from the prospective study consisted of cDNA or gDNA derived from T cells, B-cell-depleted T cells, or PBMCs. HLA class I and class II types, where available, came from metadata supplied by the sample provider rather than from assay-based typing. The repertoires were released in a freely available public database meant as a resource for research on the immune response to SARS-CoV-2. Samples were obtained from the ongoing ImmuneRACE study (first 160 participants) and from 1,254 subjects provided by 6 global collaborators. The full study reports these points: The amount of clinical and demographic metadata varied by source and participant and was provided uncurated.

Whole blood was collected in K2EDTA tubes by collaborating institutions according to the institutions' own protocols. For TCRbeta analysis, collaborators shipped samples in one of three forms: frozen whole blood, isolated PBMCs, or DNA extracted from either of those sample types. TCRbeta CDR3 regions were amplified from genomic DNA using the immunoSEQ Assay, a bias-controlled multiplex PCR. In the paper's pipeline: Nucleated cell counts per sample were estimated from amplification of reference gene primers within the assay. To quantify the absolute abundance of each unique TCRbeta CDR3 rearrangement, sequence reads were collapsed and filtered. Productive Simpson clonality was computed per sample as the square root of Simpson's diversity index over productive rearrangements. This is the immuneACCESS table as TCRdb keeps it, with only in-frame sequences that have V and J called. A part of the clones is gone; compared with another copy, unresolved V genes explain less than half, and the rest is unexplained. D and trimming come from the DNA, and the V and J calls and clone size come from that table. The sample table records 150,000 to 200,000 clones; 80% to 95% of these occur just once. Jointly, the top ten make up over 3.5% of the sample.

Via the germline V gene, CDR1 is KGHSH and CDR2 LQKENI. Inclusive of the bounding cysteine and phenylalanine, the CDR3 is 16 residues long. Only the CDR3 region is kept as DNA, spanning 48 bases read in frame from base 1. Trimming leaves V shorter by 2 bases and J shorter by 5 bases, with the junction holding 11 bases beyond the gene matches. Regarding this clone: Its antigen is not yet known. The input lacks base qualities; no much larger clone sits a single base away.

This sequence uses TRBV18 and TRBJ2-7, and 8 junctional nucleotides match TRBD1. The sequenced sample consisted of peripheral blood. The origin of this receptor is a woman aged 50 to 65 with acute or convalescent COVID-19. The CDR3 region: CASSPVSNAGGDEQYF. The DNA sequence is given as TGTGCCAGCTCACCAGTGTCCAACGCAGGGGGCGACGAGCAGTACTTC.